This T cell receptor beta chain was captured in a study of blood T cell repertoires in COVID-19. Study-wide background: T cells, B-cell-depleted T cells, or PBMCs supplied cDNA or gDNA.

One Seattle source followed patients from active infection through their disease course. Germline V gives CDR1 LGHDT, CDR2 YNNKEL (reference sequence). V dropped 0 bases and J dropped 4; count of bases not matched to a gene: 2. The CDR3 runs to 15 residues. Data came from immunoSEQ multiplex PCR; TCRdb stores just in-frame clones and leaves some out. Of about 370,000 clones in the sample, approximately 88% were seen once. This receptor was identified in a woman in her twenties or thirties with COVID-19, enrolled during active disease. This chain uses TRBV3-1 (or the pseudogene TRBV3-2) with TRBJ2-7; the match to TRBD1 covers 11 bases. Material for sequencing was peripheral blood. The CDR3 coding sequence is TGTGCCAGCAGCCAAGAAGGGACAGGGGGGTACGAGCAGTACTTC. Encoded protein: CASSQEGTGGYEQYF.